These 17 T cell receptor beta chains came from one sample sequenced in a study of T cell responses to AZD1222 COVID-19 vaccine. Here immunoSEQ multiplex PCR was the method, and the copy in TCRdb shows in-frame clones only, minus some. This sample has approximately 170,000 clones; around 85% occur once, and the top ten carry approximately 0.97%. The sample in question was peripheral blood, obtained 28 days after the second AZD1222 dose. These receptors originate from an adult who received the AZD1222 COVID-19 vaccine.

The rearrangement links TRBV14 to TRBJ2-7; D assignment may be TRBD1 or TRBD2 (5 bases each). The germline V gene has CDR1 SGHDN and CDR2 FVKESK. V was trimmed by 4 bases and J by 3 bases, leaving 13 bases between them. The CDR3 runs 14 residues. As DNA, the CDR3 is TGTGCCAGCAGCCCCTCGGGGCTATACTACGAGCAGTACTTC. This gives the protein CASSPSGLYYEQYF.

V usage is TRBV12-5 and J usage is TRBJ2-7; 9 nucleotides agree with TRBD1. The CDR3 runs to 14 residues. The V gene end was trimmed by 2 bases and the J gene end by 4 bases; junction bases not matched to a gene: 3. The V gene's germline CDR1 is LGHNT and CDR2 FRNRAP. The CDR3 region is CASGLWGQGYEQYF. The DNA for the CDR3 is TGTGCTAGTGGTTTGTGGGGACAGGGTTACGAGCAGTACTTC.

The J gene is TRBJ2-1, the V gene TRBV5-1; TRBD1 might be the D (6 bases). This CDR3 is built from 12 residues. Trimming cost V 4 bases and J 8 bases, with 10 bases left between them. Germline V CDR1 and CDR2: SGHRS, YFSETQ. CDR3 in amino acids: CASSPQGDEQFF. CDR3 DNA: TGCGCCAGCAGCCCACAGGGCGATGAGCAGTTCTTC.

J is TRBJ2-4 and V is TRBV19; 10 positions match TRBD1. CDR3 length: 18 amino acids. Losses at the gene ends were 4 bases for V and 5 bases for J; bases not matched to a gene: 14. Germline CDR1 LNHDA, CDR2 SQIVND (reference sequence). CDR3: CASSTLRGGQGRQNIQYF. The DNA of the CDR3 is TGTGCCAGTAGTACTCTACGTGGGGGACAGGGGAGGCAAAACATTCAGTACTTC.

V is TRBV6-1 and J is TRBJ1-3; D call uncertain. Germline loops: CDR1 MNHNS, CDR2 SASEGT. V shed 0 bases and J shed 4 bases, with 10 bases lying between them. This CDR3 is built from 15 residues. CDR3 residues: CASSEARRVGNTIYF. CDR3 nucleotide sequence: TGTGCCAGCAGTGAAGCGCGGCGGGTGGGAAACACCATATATTTT.

J is TRBJ2-7 and V is TRBV2; D may correspond to TRBD1 or TRBD2 (5 bases each). CDR3 length: 13 residues. Germline CDR1 reads SNHLY; CDR2 reads FYNNEI. Trimming took off 9 bases at V and 7 bases at J, with 19 bases between the two ends. CDR3 coding DNA: TGTGCCAGTCTGGGGGTCTCTCAGGGAGAGCAGTACTTC. It encodes CASLGVSQGEQYF.

The chain combines TRBV28 with TRBJ1-2, with a possible D match to TRBD1 (5 bases). Germline-derived CDR1 and CDR2 are MDHEN and SYDVKM. Between the trimmed V and J ends, which lost 8 bases and 8 bases, there was a span of 24 bases. CDR3 length: 15 residues. CDR3 in DNA: TGTGCCAGCGGGGCCGGCCAGGGCCACGGGTTGGGCTACACCTTC. It translates to CASGAGQGHGLGYTF.

This clone came up once. The chain couples TRBV5-1 to TRBJ2-1; 7 bases match TRBD1. The germline V gene encodes CDR1 SGHRS and CDR2 YFSETQ. The junction had 4 bases not matched to a gene; V was cut back by 0 bases and J by 1 base. The CDR3 is 16 amino acids. CDR3 amino acids: CASSLALTGSYNEQFF. CDR3 bases: TGCGCCAGCAGCTTGGCCCTGACAGGGTCCTACAATGAGCAGTTCTTC. Full variable domain (remainder filled in from reference TRBV5-1 and TRBJ2-1): KAGVTQTPRYLIKTRGQQVTLSCSPISGHRSVSWYQQTPGQGLQFLFEYFSETQRNKGNFPGRFSGRQFSNSRSEMNVSTLELGDSALYLCASSLALTGSYNEQFFGPGTRLTVL.

The chain has TRBV4-2 and TRBJ2-1; weak D call: TRBD1 (6 bases). This CDR3 is built from 15 residues. From germline, CDR1 is LGHNA and CDR2 YNFKEQ. V was pared by 0 bases and J by 6 bases, with 12 bases between. The CDR3 DNA is TGTGCCAGCAGCCAAGACAGGGGCCGGGTCAATGAGCAGTTCTTC. This sequence encodes CASSQDRGRVNEQFF.

The chain is built from TRBV12-3 or TRBV12-4 and TRBJ1-2; D is perhaps TRBD1 (5 bases). This CDR3 contains 13 residues. Trimming shortened V by 3 bases and J by 7 bases, and 12 bases separated the two germline ends. For the CDR3, the DNA is TGTGCCAGCAGTTTTAGGGACCCAAGTGGCTACACCTTC. It specifies CASSFRDPSGYTF.

V is TRBV4-2 and J is TRBJ1-3; D might be TRBD1 (6 bases). V dropped 7 bases and J dropped 0 bases, with 25 bases sitting between them. Germline CDR1 and CDR2: LGHNA and YNFKEQ. The CDR3 runs 19 residues. The CDR3 sequence is CASTLAVLDRPTSGNTIYF. CDR3 nucleotides: TGTGCCAGCACCTTAGCCGTGTTAGACAGGCCTACCTCTGGAAACACCATATATTTT.

V is TRBV6-5 and J is TRBJ1-1; D is uncertain. Germline-derived CDR1 and CDR2 are MNHEY and SVGAGI. The CDR3 is made up of 14 amino acids. V lost 0 bases and J 6 bases, leaving 11 bases between the germline ends. The DNA of the CDR3 is TGTGCCAGCAGTTACTCGTCGGCTTGGGCTGAAGCTTTCTTT. Translating it yields CASSYSSAWAEAFF.

This clone was seen a handful of times. The chain combines TRBV4-2 with TRBJ2-1; D might be TRBD2 (6 bases). CDR1 and CDR2 (germline): LGHNA, YNFKEQ. This CDR3 contains 15 residues. Trimming took 0 bases from V and 5 from J, leaving 11 bases between them. In DNA form, the CDR3 reads TGTGCCAGCAGCCAAGAACTAGCCGATAACAATGAGCAGTTCTTC. Its translation is CASSQELADNNEQFF.

This clone is a singleton in its sample. This chain uses TRBV23-1 with TRBJ2-3; possible D gene TRBD1, 6 bases. TRBV23-1 is treated as an ORF (open reading frame) with a function not yet certain. This CDR3 has 14 residues. Between the trimmed V and J ends, which lost 8 bases and 0 bases, there was a span of 12 bases. The CDR3: CASYPRGSTDTQYF. CDR3 coding DNA: TGCGCCAGCTACCCGAGGGGGAGCACAGATACGCAGTATTTT.

This chain links TRBV28 with TRBJ1-5; the D is unclear. V was trimmed by 4 bases and J by 5 bases, leaving 9 bases between them. Germline CDR1 and CDR2: MDHEN and SYDVKM. This CDR3 region has 13 residues. CDR3 loop: CASSSFKDQPQHF. The CDR3 DNA reads TGTGCCAGCAGTTCTTTCAAGGATCAGCCCCAGCATTTT.

V is TRBV20-1 and J is TRBJ2-3; D unresolved. Trimming cost V 4 bases and J 7 bases, with 9 bases left between them. CDR1 and CDR2 from the germline V gene are DFQATT and SNEGSKA (reference sequence). CDR3 size: 11 residues. The CDR3: CSAKTINTQYF. CDR3 DNA sequence: TGCAGTGCTAAGACGATCAATACGCAGTATTTT.

V gene TRBV7-9 combines with J gene TRBJ1-6; tentative D call: TRBD1 (6 bases). The CDR3 covers 13 residues. V dropped 6 bases and J dropped 12 bases, with 15 bases sitting between them. Germline V CDR1 and CDR2: SEHNR, FQNEAQ (reference sequence). The chain's CDR3 is CASRRQEFQPLHF. The CDR3 coding sequence is TGTGCCAGCAGGAGACAGGAATTTCAACCCCTCCACTTT.